This TCR beta chain originates from a study of beta chain features in type 1 diabetes. On the study more broadly: Examined across all samples were some 110 million sorted cells. Findings and caveats of the study: The similarity of naive, central memory and Treg TCRB repertoires appeared greater among patients than among healthy donors. Shorter TCRB CDR3s, moderately but significantly so, were found in Type 1 diabetes patients in all four CD4+ subsets. Diminished insertions and augmented deletions at VDJ junctions characterized type 1 diabetes patients.

This clone was seen a handful of times. Its specificity is unknown. Expressed TCRB transcripts were sequenced, since all the RNA that had been isolated was reverse transcribed. Sequenced by immunoSEQ multiplex PCR; TCRdb stores in-frame clones only, minus some. The table includes around 250,000 clones, around 14% detected once. On average, the one heparinised blood draw given by each donor was about 116 mL. Looked up from germline, CDR1 is LGHNA and CDR2 is YNFKEQ. This CDR3 is 19 amino acids long. The V and J ends lost 3 bases and 2 bases, in that order; junction bases with no gene match: 16. The receptor was isolated from a man aged 30-40 years with type 1 diabetes. Specimen: naive CD4+ T cells from blood. This chain joins TRBV4-2 and TRBJ2-3; 8 bases are shared with TRBD2. The CDR3 protein is CASSHPPRRLAQTTDTQYF. The DNA of the CDR3 is TGTGCCAGCAGCCATCCCCCGCGAAGACTAGCGCAAACCACAGATACGCAGTATTTT.